A selection of T cell receptor beta chains follows, all from one sample in a study of cytomegalovirus exposure and HLA in healthy donors. Using immunoSEQ multiplex PCR, the repertoire was profiled, and TCRdb retains in-frame clones only, with some absent. The sample holds some 240,000 clones, 92% seen once. Sequencing was done on a sample of PBMCs. Every receptor here comes from a girl aged 2-10 years in good health and CMV-seronegative. CDR3s include the opening cysteine and the closing phenylalanine or tryptophan. A D gene is named only where the DNA matches it firmly. Clone size, where shown, is once, few, many, or a class for clones that have expanded.

>TRBJ2-2|NA|TRBV11-3|NA
TGTGCCAGCAGCTTATACAAAGCCGGGACTGACAACACCGGGGAGCTGTTTTTT
CASSLYKAGTDNTGELFF
>TRBJ1-5|NA|TRBV30|NA
TGTGCCTGGACAAACAGGGATAGCAATCAGCCCCAGCATTTT
CAWTNRDSNQPQHF
>TRBJ1-2|NA|TRBV5-6|TRBD1
TGTGCCAGCAGCTACGACAGGGACCTTAACTATGGCTACACCTTC
CASSYDRDLNYGYTF
>TRBJ1-1|NA|TRBV7-9|TRBD1
TGTGCCAGCAGCCAAGGGACAGGAATGAACACTGAAGCTTTCTTT
CASSQGTGMNTEAFF
>TRBJ1-4|NA|TRBV30|NA
TGTGCCTCCGGGACTGCACATGAAAAACTGTTTTTT
CASGTAHEKLFF
>TRBJ2-5|NA|TRBV5-4|NA
TGTGCCAGCAGCCTACGGGGTGACCAAGAGACCCAGTACTTC
CASSLRGDQETQYF
>TRBJ2-1|NA|TRBV4-1|NA
TGCGCCAGCAGCCAAGGACTGTACAATGAGCAGTTCTTC
CASSQGLYNEQFF
>TRBJ2-1|NA|TRBV5-6|TRBD2
TGTGCCAGCAGCTTGGGGGGACTAGCGGGTAGAGTCGATGAGCAGTTCTTC
CASSLGGLAGRVDEQFF
>TRBJ2-5|NA|TRBV7-9|TRBD2
TGTGCCAGCAGCCCACCCACAGCGGGAGGTCAGACCCAGTACTTC
CASSPPTAGGQTQYF
>TRBJ2-3|NA|TRBV7-2|NA
TGTGCCAGCAGCTTAGCTCCCCAAGAGGTAATGGATACGCAGTATTTT
CASSLAPQEVMDTQYF
>TRBJ2-3|NA|TRBV27|TRBD1
TGTGCCAGCAGTTTATCCTGGACAGGGAGCACAGATACGCAGTATTTT
CASSLSWTGSTDTQYF
>TRBJ1-1|NA|TRBV6-6|NA
TGTGCCAGCAGTCAGACGACAGGCAACACTGAAGCTTTCTTT
CASSQTTGNTEAFF
>TRBJ2-7|NA|TRBV14|NA
TGTGCCAGCAGCCAATCCAGGGTAGGCGAGCAGTACTTC
CASSQSRVGEQYF
>TRBJ2-7|NA|TRBV6-5|TRBD2
TGTGCCAGCAGTCCCTGGGGTAGCGGGAAGTACGAGCAGTACTTC
CASSPWGSGKYEQYF
>TRBJ2-1|NA|TRBV5-1|NA
TGCGCCAGCAGCTTGTTCCCAGGGGACTACAATGAGCAGTTCTTC
CASSLFPGDYNEQFF
>TRBJ2-3|NA|TRBV5-1|NA
TGCGCCAGCAGCTTGGGCGGACTTTCCACAGATACGCAGTATTTT
CASSLGGLSTDTQYF
>TRBJ1-5|NA|TRBV21-1|NA
TGTGCCAGCAGCCAAAATCAGCCCCAGCATTTT
CASSQNQPQHF
>TRBJ2-3|once|TRBV5-6|NA
TGTGCCAGCAGCTTCGGGGGTCTCGCTAGCACAGATACGCAGTATTTT
CASSFGGLASTDTQYF
>TRBJ2-5|NA|TRBV5-5|NA
TGTGCCAGCAGCTTGGCAGTGCCACCGTACCAAGAGACCCAGTACTTC
CASSLAVPPYQETQYF
>TRBJ1-6|NA|TRBV28|NA
TGTGCCAGCAGTTTTTCGGTGACTGCGGGATCACCCCTCCACTTT
CASSFSVTAGSPLHF
>TRBJ2-1|NA|TRBV30|TRBD2
TGTGCCTGGTCGAGACTAGCGGGGGCCTACAATGAGCAGTTCTTC
CAWSRLAGAYNEQFF
>TRBJ2-1|once|TRBV6-5|NA
TGTGCCAGCAGTGCCTCTAGCGCCTACAATGAGCAGTTCTTC
CASSASSAYNEQFF
>TRBJ1-1|NA|TRBV27|TRBD1
TGTGCCAGCAGTATACAGGGGGCGGACGACACTGAAGCTTTCTTT
CASSIQGADDTEAFF
>TRBJ2-3|NA|TRBV28|TRBD2
TGTGCCAGCAGTTTTACGTTGGCTAGCGGGGGGGTTTCTTCTGATACGCAGTATTTT
CASSFTLASGGVSSDTQYF
>TRBJ1-2|NA|TRBV18|TRBD1
TGTGCCAGCTCACCAATCGGACAGGGGGACTATGGCTACACCTTC
CASSPIGQGDYGYTF
>TRBJ2-6|NA|TRBV6-1|TRBD1
TGTGCCAGCAGTGCGTTCGACAGGGGATCCTCTGGGGCCAACGTCCTGACTTTC
CASSAFDRGSSGANVLTF
>TRBJ2-7|NA|TRBV5-4|TRBD2
TGTGCCAGCAGCTTGCAGCGGGAGGATCGCGGGTACTTC
CASSLQREDRGYF
>TRBJ2-3|NA|TRBV30|NA
TGTGCCTGGAAGGCCCCGGACAGTTACTTTAATACGCAGTATTTT
CAWKAPDSYFNTQYF
>TRBJ2-7|NA|TRBV11-2|NA
TGTGCCAGCAGCTTAAACAGGGTTAACGAGCAGTACTTC
CASSLNRVNEQYF
>TRBJ1-2|NA|TRBV6-5|NA
TGTGCCAGCAGTCGCCGCGGGCGGAGTGGCTACACCTTC
CASSRRGRSGYTF
>TRBJ2-5|NA|TRBV7-2|TRBD2
TGTGCCAGCAGGGCGGGAGGGACCCAAGAGACCCAGTACTTC
CASRAGGTQETQYF
>TRBJ1-1|NA|TRBV10-3|NA
TGTGCCATCACGAGGGAAAGTAACACTGAAGCTTTCTTT
CAITRESNTEAFF
>TRBJ2-1|NA|TRBV7-9|TRBD2
TGTGCCAGCAGCTTACTCGGGACTAGCGGTCCCTACAATGAGCAGTTCTTC
CASSLLGTSGPYNEQFF
>TRBJ1-5|NA|TRBV28|NA
TGTGCCAGCAGTTATGAGGGGGAATCCAATCAGCCCCAGCATTTT
CASSYEGESNQPQHF
>TRBJ2-2|NA|TRBV27|TRBD1
TGTGCCAGCCAAGAACAGGGGCCGAACACCGGGGAGCTGTTTTTT
CASQEQGPNTGELFF
>TRBJ2-1|NA|TRBV4-1|TRBD2
TGCGCCAGCAGCCAAGCCCTAGCGGGAGGGGAGCAGTTCTTC
CASSQALAGGEQFF
>TRBJ2-3|NA|TRBV5-4|NA
TGTGCCAGCAGCTCATACCCCCGACAGGCGGGCACAGATACGCAGTATTTT
CASSSYPRQAGTDTQYF
>TRBJ2-3|NA|TRBV18|NA
TGTGCCAGCTCACCTTTTCTAGTGCCCACAGATACGCAGTATTTT
CASSPFLVPTDTQYF
>TRBJ1-2|NA|TRBV6-5|NA
TGTGCCAGCAGTTACGGACAGTCCTATGGCTACACCTTC
CASSYGQSYGYTF
>TRBJ1-1|NA|TRBV30|NA
TGTGCCTGGAGTTCGGGGGGAGACACTGAAGCTTTCTTT
CAWSSGGDTEAFF
>TRBJ2-1|NA|TRBV27|TRBD2
TGTGCCAGCTCGCGACTAGCGGATAACAATGAGCAGTTCTTC
CASSRLADNNEQFF
>TRBJ2-1|NA|TRBV5-6|TRBD2
TGTGCCAGCAGGGGCAGAAAGCGGGAGACCCTAAGCTCCTACAATGAGCAGTTCTTC
CASRGRKRETLSSYNEQFF